This T cell receptor (beta chain) was sequenced in a study of OX40 agonist ivuxolimab in advanced cancers. V lost 5 bases and J lost 1, with 12 bases in between. The CDR3 sequence is 15 residues long. The germline CDR1 and CDR2 sequences are SGHAT and FQNNGV. The data were produced by immunoSEQ multiplex PCR, yet TCRdb's version contains in-frame clones alone and is incomplete. Among about 21,000 clones listed, over 75% were seen once. This receptor was taken from an adult with an advanced solid tumor such as melanoma, head and neck, liver or kidney cancer. The gene calls are TRBV11-2 and TRBJ2-4; tentative D call: TRBD1 (6 bases). The sequenced sample was CD4+ or CD8+ T cells sorted from blood, obtained in a trial of the OX40 agonist ivuxolimab. The CDR3 spells CASSLGQGAKNIQYF. The CDR3 DNA is TGTGCCAGCAGCCTCGGGCAGGGGGCCAAAAACATTCAGTACTTC. The full variable domain, rest sourced from reference TRBV11-2 and TRBJ2-4, is EAGVAQSPRYKIIEKRQSVAFWCNPISGHATLYWYQQILGQGPKLLIQFQNNGVVDDSQLPKDRFSAERLKGVDSTLKIQPAKLEDSAVYLCASSLGQGAKNIQYFGAGTRLSVL.